This T cell receptor (beta chain) was sequenced during a study of siplizumab effects on memory and regulatory T cells. Study-wide results and caveats: The study found that mappable alloreactive CD4+ clones averaged 68.8% Treg-derived with siplizumab and approximately 27% in controls. With siplizumab, cumulative frequency of CD4+ memory-derived alloreactive sequences dropped significantly. Naive T cells, seemingly more diverse than memory cells, seemed major alloresponse contributors. Most alloreactive clones went unmapped to unstimulated subsets; only a minor fraction mapped.

Sequencing used immunoSEQ multiplex PCR; TCRdb keeps in-frame clones, though not all of them. The sample lists 80,000 to 130,000 clones; around 92% were seen once. CDR1 and CDR2 from the germline V gene are SQVTM and ANQGSEA. V was clipped by 8 bases and J by 4 bases, with 11 bases between them. The CDR3 is 11 residues long. Points on this clone: Antigen unknown.

The chain combines TRBV29-1 with TRBJ1-2, with unresolved D. The sequencing sample was made of CD4+ T cells sorted from blood. This TCR was recovered from a human donor in good health. Some clones in this sample may be carry-over from other donors' samples. Written as DNA, the CDR3 is TGCAGCACGGGGATAGGCTATGGCTACACCTTC. This translates into CSTGIGYGYTF.